The 2 T cell receptor beta chains listed next were all sequenced from one sample in a study of a mutant IDH1 vaccine in newly diagnosed glioma. Their target antigens are unknown. Time point reported: week 5, during vaccination. Topical imiquimod accompanied each vaccine dose, which consisted of 300 ug of mutant IDH1 20-mer peptide. Only in-frame clones appear in the TCRdb table, and some are missing; sequencing was by immunoSEQ multiplex PCR. The table lists approximately 80,000 clones, 91% of them singletons, with roughly 0.56% in the top ten. The sequencing here drew on PBMCs, taken from a glioma patient whose treatment included an IDH1 peptide vaccine. The receptors were sampled from a woman aged 50 to 65 with glioma.

The chain uses TRBV5-1 and TRBJ1-3; 12 bases align to TRBD1. The CDR3 consists of 16 residues. With 3 bases clipped from V and 4 bases from J, the junction kept 5 bases outside the gene matches. Germline CDR1 and CDR2: SGHRS and YFSETQ. The CDR3 coding sequence is TGCGCCAGCAGCTCGTCCGGGACAGGGGGCGGAAACACCATATATTTT. Translation gives CASSSSGTGGGNTIYF.

The rearrangement joins TRBV5-1 to TRBJ2-3, with D tentatively TRBD2 (6 bases). Trimming cost V 0 bases and J 3 bases, with 8 bases left between them. The CDR3 is 14 amino acids. CDR1 SGHRS and CDR2 YFSETQ come from the germline V gene. The CDR3 nucleotides read TGCGCCAGCAGCTTGGACGGGAGAACAGATACGCAGTATTTT. Its protein is CASSLDGRTDTQYF.